The table lists the clone carrying this T cell receptor (beta chain) with many counts. Its antigen is undetermined. The record originates from a study of neurological immune-mediated disorders. Study-wide findings and caveats: In HTLV-1-associated myelopathy, TCR clonal expansion was greatest, and in multiple sclerosis it was least, below healthy controls.

The cDNA was synthesized by means of template-switch 5'RACE, which was carried out with 10-nucleotide random UMIs. From 15-18 subjects, over 190 million TCR-beta sequences were obtained in each sequencing run. One entry per CDR3 protein results from TCRdb running MiXCR on the 5' RACE reads. Among about 59,000 distinct CDR3 sequences listed, 20% to 30% were seen once. With V trimmed by 1 base and J by 0 bases, 5 bases remained unmatched. This CDR3 contains 17 residues. CDR1 is SGHDT, CDR2 YYEEEE, per germline. Time point indicated: technical triplicate 2. 2 million PBMCs stored at -80 C were the source of the unsorted libraries.

The chain links TRBV5-6 to TRBJ2-1; 9 nucleotides align to TRBD1. Source material: PBMCs. The TCR comes from a man aged 60 to 75 with HTLV-1-associated myelopathy (HAM/TSP). The CDR3 DNA reads as TGTGCCAGCAGCTTGATAGTGGGACAGGGCTCCTACAATGAGCAGTTCTTC. This gives the protein CASSLIVGQGSYNEQFF.